The rows below give T cell receptor beta chains drawn from one sample of a study of shared clonotypes between healthy human individuals. Profiled with immunoSEQ multiplex PCR; TCRdb holds only in-frame clones, not every one. This sample has millions of clones; about 95% occur once, and the top ten carry 0.1% to 0.15%. The sample taken for sequencing was naive CD4+ T cells sorted from blood. All receptors derive from a man younger than 30 in good health. Each CDR3 is given with its conserved first and last residue. A D gene is named only where the DNA matches it firmly.

CDR3 protein | D gene | J gene | V gene | CDR3 length
CACTGGYQETQYF | TRBD1 | TRBJ2-5 | TRBV30 | 13
CSVTYSREEKLFF | NA | TRBJ1-4 | TRBV29-1 | 13
CASSLKGVGEQFF | NA | TRBJ2-1 | TRBV7-3 | 13
CASRGLEGYTF | NA | TRBJ1-2 | TRBV5-1 | 11
CASSPLPGFWELFF | NA | TRBJ2-2 | TRBV4-3 | 14
CASSEGGDYNSPLHF | NA | TRBJ1-6 | TRBV2 | 15
CASSESSSYNSPLHF | NA | TRBJ1-6 | TRBV2 | 15
CASSLTGPLYEQYF | TRBD1 | TRBJ2-7 | TRBV18 | 14
CASSLSLRGSVGKLFF | NA | TRBJ1-4 | TRBV7-2 | 16
CASSPPGGTGQPQHF | NA | TRBJ1-5 | TRBV6-6 | 15
CASSEGALGEKLFF | NA | TRBJ1-4 | TRBV25-1 | 14
CASSPQGTDTQYF | NA | TRBJ2-3 | TRBV6-5 | 13
CASTKGDVELYGYTF | NA | TRBJ1-2 | TRBV6-1 | 15
CASSLPSGSIYEQFF | TRBD2 | TRBJ2-1 | TRBV5-8 | 15
CASMAASSYEQYF | NA | TRBJ2-7 | TRBV25-1 | 13
CATSRDSTSAGTYEQYF | TRBD2 | TRBJ2-7 | TRBV15 | 17
CASSRSGRGTGELFF | TRBD2 | TRBJ2-2 | TRBV11-2 | 15
CASSFLGIGVSGNTIYF | NA | TRBJ1-3 | TRBV7-9 | 17
CAWERTGRAYEQYF | TRBD1 | TRBJ2-7 | TRBV30 | 14
CASSQGPAGGPDTQYF | TRBD2 | TRBJ2-3 | TRBV4-3 | 16
CASSLGWGNQLDEQYF | NA | TRBJ2-7 | TRBV11-2 | 16
CASSEAMRADTQYF | NA | TRBJ2-3 | TRBV6-1 | 14
CASRLAGGSYEQYF | TRBD2 | TRBJ2-7 | TRBV25-1 | 14
CASTRDSNQPQHF | NA | TRBJ1-5 | TRBV7-9 | 13
CASRGTGTSGAYEQYF | TRBD2 | TRBJ2-7 | TRBV6-6 | 16
CASSYGDNQPQHF | NA | TRBJ1-5 | TRBV6-6 | 13
CASSVGQGRRGTEAFF | TRBD1 | TRBJ1-1 | TRBV4-1 | 16
CSVEGDSTGAQHF | NA | TRBJ1-5 | TRBV29-1 | 13
CASSLDVTGYTGELFF | NA | TRBJ2-2 | TRBV5-1 | 16
CASGASAPSGNTIYF | NA | TRBJ1-3 | TRBV25-1 | 15
CASSPLRSGGDNTGELFF | TRBD2 | TRBJ2-2 | TRBV18 | 18
CASSESQGFYEQYF | TRBD1 | TRBJ2-7 | TRBV10-2 | 14
CASRNRTGGGGTQYF | TRBD1 | TRBJ2-5 | TRBV5-1 | 15
CASSQETYAGGTQYF | TRBD2 | TRBJ2-5 | TRBV4-1 | 15
CAWSLRVSSTDTQYF | NA | TRBJ2-3 | TRBV30 | 15
CASRPSGGGDTQYF | TRBD2 | TRBJ2-3 | TRBV5-1 | 14
CASSYNSNYGYTF | NA | TRBJ1-2 | TRBV6-5 | 13
CSVERGNEQFF | NA | TRBJ2-1 | TRBV29-1 | 11
CASSGDMGQGSKNIQYF | TRBD1 | TRBJ2-4 | TRBV6-1 | 17
CASSLSPRGNIQYF | NA | TRBJ2-4 | TRBV5-4 | 14
CASRPGPRTGELFF | NA | TRBJ2-2 | TRBV19 | 14
CASSSTLEDGYTF | NA | TRBJ1-2 | TRBV27 | 13
CASSVLAGDTGELFF | TRBD2 | TRBJ2-2 | TRBV18 | 15
CASSFVGGELFF | NA | TRBJ2-2 | TRBV5-1 | 12
CASRRGGPLGTEAFF | NA | TRBJ1-1 | TRBV6-5 | 15
CATSRVGGGATDTQYF | TRBD2 | TRBJ2-3 | TRBV15 | 16
CASSPRDRSYNEQFF | TRBD1 | TRBJ2-1 | TRBV5-1 | 15
CGASGTGTGELFF | TRBD2 | TRBJ2-2 | TRBV2 | 13
CASSPGGLGEFF | TRBD2 | TRBJ2-1 | TRBV6-6 | 12
CSVDPTGMWETQYF | NA | TRBJ2-5 | TRBV29-1 | 14
CASSEGGAGGLGNTEAFF | TRBD1 | TRBJ1-1 | TRBV2 | 18
CASSLEQPYNSPLHF | NA | TRBJ1-6 | TRBV5-4 | 15
CASSPPSQGVRNSPLHF | NA | TRBJ1-6 | TRBV18 | 17
CASSSPGASTDTQYF | NA | TRBJ2-3 | TRBV5-4 | 15
CASSSKRPFGYGYTF | NA | TRBJ1-2 | TRBV28 | 15
CASSWSGREEETQYF | NA | TRBJ2-5 | TRBV5-1 | 15
CASTQGQPSSGNTIYF | NA | TRBJ1-3 | TRBV7-2 | 16
CASSYQEEGSYGYTF | NA | TRBJ1-2 | TRBV2 | 15
CASSGGRAYHEQYF | TRBD2 | TRBJ2-7 | TRBV9 | 14
CASSLVGGTSTDTQYF | NA | TRBJ2-3 | TRBV11-2 | 16